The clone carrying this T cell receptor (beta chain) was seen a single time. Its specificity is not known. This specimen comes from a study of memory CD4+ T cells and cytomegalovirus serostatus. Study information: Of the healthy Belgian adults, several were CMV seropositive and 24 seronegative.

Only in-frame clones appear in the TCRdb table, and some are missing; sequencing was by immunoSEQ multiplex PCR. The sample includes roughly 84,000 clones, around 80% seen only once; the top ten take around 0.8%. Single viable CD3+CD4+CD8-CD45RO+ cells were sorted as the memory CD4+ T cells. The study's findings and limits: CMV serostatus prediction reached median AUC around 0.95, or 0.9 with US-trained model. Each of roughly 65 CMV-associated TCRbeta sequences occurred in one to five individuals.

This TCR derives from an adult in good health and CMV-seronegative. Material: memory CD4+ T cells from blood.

The CDR3 region is CSASSETQYF. The CDR3 DNA reads TGCAGTGCTAGCTCGGAGACCCAGTACTTC. The chain has TRBV20-1 and TRBJ2-5; D remains ambiguous. Per germline, CDR1 DFQATT and CDR2 SNEGSKA (reference sequence). The ends were cut back, 3 bases at V and 5 bases at J, with 4 bases in the middle. CDR3 length: 10 residues.